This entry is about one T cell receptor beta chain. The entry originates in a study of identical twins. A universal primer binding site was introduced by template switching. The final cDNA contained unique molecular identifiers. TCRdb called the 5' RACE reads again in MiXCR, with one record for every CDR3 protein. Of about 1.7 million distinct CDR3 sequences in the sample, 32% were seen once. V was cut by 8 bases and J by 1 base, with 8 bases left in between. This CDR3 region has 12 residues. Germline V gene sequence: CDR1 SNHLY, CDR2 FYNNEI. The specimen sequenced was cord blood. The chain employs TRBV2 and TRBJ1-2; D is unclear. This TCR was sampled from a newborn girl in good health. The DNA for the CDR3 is TGTGCCAGCGAGGCCCTTAACTATGGCTACACCTTC. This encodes CASEALNYGYTF.